These T cell receptor beta chains were read from a single sample in a study of identical twins. TCRdb re-called the 5' RACE reads through MiXCR, storing one row per CDR3 protein. Of 1.5 million to 2 million distinct CDR3 sequences in the sample, under 35% were seen once. Material for sequencing was cord blood. All receptors derive from a newborn girl in good health. The CDR3 runs from the conserved cysteine through the conserved F or W. A D gene is named only where the DNA matches it firmly. Size is stated for part of the rows, as once, few or many counts, or as a class when the clone is expanded.

TRBJ2-3 . . TRBV20-1 CSARAPWVSTDTQYF
. . TRBD2 TRBV9 CASSVSGRALNEQYF
TRBJ1-2 few . TRBV2 CASSERTGKHGYTF
TRBJ1-6 . . TRBV6-1 CASSEGGGSPLHF
TRBJ1-6 . TRBD1 TRBV7-8 CASSFTGQGHHTLHF
TRBJ1-2 few TRBD1 TRBV20-1 CSARSLQGNYGYTF
TRBJ2-1 . . TRBV20-1 CSAPRLAEYNEQFF
TRBJ1-5 . TRBD1 TRBV3-1 CASSQTGEGNQPQHF
TRBJ2-7 . TRBD2 TRBV20-1 CSARVPLAGGSYEQYF
TRBJ1-5 . . TRBV24-1 CATSDLTDSNQPQHF
TRBJ2-1 few TRBD2 TRBV29-1 CSVRLAGVGETQFF
. . . TRBV6-6 CASLARGWQETQFF
TRBJ1-6 . . TRBV20-1 CSAKSTGSLNSPLHF
TRBJ2-4 few TRBD2 TRBV6-6 CASTPGLVGYKNIQYF
TRBJ2-3 . TRBD2 TRBV18 CASSTAGPTTDTQYF
TRBJ2-4 . TRBD1 TRBV5-5 CASSYDGTGKNIQYF
TRBJ2-7 . . TRBV6-1 CATEEQGGSYEQYF
TRBJ1-1 . . TRBV12-3/TRBV12-4 CASRLLPTEAFF
TRBJ2-7 many . TRBV3-1 CASSQPGLLSYEQYF
TRBJ1-2 . . TRBV12-3/TRBV12-4 CASSPGTVVYGYTF
TRBJ1-5 . . TRBV29-1 CIVSGGINQPQHF
TRBJ2-1 . TRBD2 TRBV4-2 CASSQPSKREGRNEQFF
TRBJ2-5 . . TRBV4-2 CASSQDIGVETQYF
TRBJ1-2 . . TRBV4-1 CASSQGMSLFNYGYTF
TRBJ2-1 few . TRBV6-5 CATALFPPYNEQFF
TRBJ1-3 . . TRBV28 CASSLRRLGDTIYF
. few . TRBV7-9 CASSLVGVGHNEQYF
TRBJ1-6 few . TRBV27 CASTPERGNSPLHF
TRBJ2-1 . TRBD2 TRBV11-2 CASSLVPSGRRTYNEQFF
TRBJ1-4 few . TRBV25-1 CASSTTGTSGKLFF
TRBJ1-5 . TRBD1 TRBV20-1 CSARDRGRQPQHF
TRBJ1-6 . . TRBV10-3 CAISGTYDSPLHF
TRBJ2-7 few . TRBV20-1 CSARTLRDNSYEQYF
TRBJ2-4 . . TRBV3-1 CASSLKTAKNIQYF
TRBJ1-2 . TRBD1 TRBV12-3/TRBV12-4 CASILDRDRDGYTF
TRBJ1-1 . . TRBV19 CASSILGWNTEAFF
. . . TRBV27 CASSLRAVSHYEQYF
TRBJ1-5 . TRBD1 TRBV24-1 CATSDLPGQGAKGNQPQHF
TRBJ1-1 . TRBD1 TRBV4-1 CASSHKTGADTEAFF
. few . TRBV10-3 CAISRNSRWETQYF
TRBJ1-2 . . TRBV29-1 CGVGLGTVNYGYTF
TRBJ1-4 . TRBD1 TRBV20-1 CSAGDRVFDEKLFF
TRBJ2-4 few TRBD2 TRBV7-2 CASSLSGRTENIQYF
TRBJ2-7 . . TRBV6-5 CASSLNIALTQYF
TRBJ1-5 . . TRBV20-1 CSARDNHSNQPQHF